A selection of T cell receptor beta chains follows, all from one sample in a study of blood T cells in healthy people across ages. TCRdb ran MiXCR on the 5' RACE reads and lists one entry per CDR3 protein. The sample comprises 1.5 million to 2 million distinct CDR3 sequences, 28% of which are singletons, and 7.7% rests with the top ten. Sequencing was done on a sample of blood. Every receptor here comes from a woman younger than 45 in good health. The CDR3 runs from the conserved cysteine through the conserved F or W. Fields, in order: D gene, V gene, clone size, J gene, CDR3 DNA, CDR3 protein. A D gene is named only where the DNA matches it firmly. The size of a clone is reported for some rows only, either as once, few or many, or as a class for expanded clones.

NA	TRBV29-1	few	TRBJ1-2	TGCAGCGTTGAATGGTTCTATGGCTACACCTTC	CSVEWFYGYTF
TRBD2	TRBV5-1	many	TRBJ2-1	TGCGCCAGCAGCGCTAGCGGGGTCTACAATGAGCAGTTCTTC	CASSASGVYNEQFF
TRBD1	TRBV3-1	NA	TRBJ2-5	TGTGCCAGCAGCCAGGGACAGGGGTCAGGGACCCAGTACTTC	CASSQGQGSGTQYF
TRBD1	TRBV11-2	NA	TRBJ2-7	TGTGCCAGCAGCTCCCCTTTCAGGGGGACCTCCTACGAGCAGTACTTC	CASSSPFRGTSYEQYF
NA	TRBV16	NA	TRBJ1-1	TGTGCCAGCAGCCAAGTCGGTAAGAACACTGAAGCTTTCTTT	CASSQVGKNTEAFF
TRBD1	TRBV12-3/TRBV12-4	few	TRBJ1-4	TGTGCCAGCAGTTTTGACAGGGGGCTAAATGAAAAACTGTTTTTT	CASSFDRGLNEKLFF
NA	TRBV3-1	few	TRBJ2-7	TGTGCCAGCAGCCATATGGGGGCTGGCGAGCAGTACTTC	CASSHMGAGEQYF
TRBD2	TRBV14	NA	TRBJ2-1	TGTGCCAGCAGCCAAGCCGGGACTAGCGGGAGGGTTGAGCAGTTCTTC	CASSQAGTSGRVEQFF
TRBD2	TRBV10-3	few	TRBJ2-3	TGTGCCATCAGTGGGACCGGGGCGGGGGGCCAACGAAACACAGATACGCAGTATTTT	CAISGTGAGGQRNTDTQYF
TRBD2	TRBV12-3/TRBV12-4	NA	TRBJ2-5	TGCGCCAGCAGTTTGACTAGCGGGAGTCTCAAGCAGTACTTC	CASSLTSGSLKQYF
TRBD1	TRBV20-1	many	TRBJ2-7	TGCAGTGCTAGAATTCTACGCACCGGGACAGGGGACTACGAGCAGTACTTC	CSARILRTGTGDYEQYF
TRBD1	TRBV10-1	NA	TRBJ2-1	TGCGCCAGCAGTGCCCGGACAGGGAATAACTACAATGAGCAGTTCTTC	CASSARTGNNYNEQFF
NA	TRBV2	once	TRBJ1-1	TGTGCCAGCATCACGGGCGGGAACACTGAAGCTTTCTTT	CASITGGNTEAFF
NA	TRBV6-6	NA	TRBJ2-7	TGTGCCAGCAACCCTAGTGGCGGGTACGAGCAGTACTTC	CASNPSGGYEQYF
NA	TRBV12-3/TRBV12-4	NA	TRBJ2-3	TGTGCCAGCAGTTCTGAGATCCAGGGACTCCATACGCAGTATTTT	CASSSEIQGLHTQYF
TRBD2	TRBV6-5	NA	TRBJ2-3	TGTGCCAGCGGAAGGACTAGCGGGGAAGATACGCAGTATTTT	CASGRTSGEDTQYF
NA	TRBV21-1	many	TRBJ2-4	TGTGCCAGCAGTAAAAACATTCAGTACTTC	CASSKNIQYF
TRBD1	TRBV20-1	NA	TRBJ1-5	TGCAGTGCCAAGACAGGGTATAGCAATCAGCCCCAGCATTTT	CSAKTGYSNQPQHF
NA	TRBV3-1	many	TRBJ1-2	TGCGCCAGCAGCCAAGGTCATGGCTACACCTTC	CASSQGHGYTF
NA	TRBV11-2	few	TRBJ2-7	TGTGCCAGCAAACTTGGGACCTACGAGCAGTACTTC	CASKLGTYEQYF
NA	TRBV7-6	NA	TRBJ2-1	TGTGCCAGCAGCCCCCGGAGGACCTACAATGAGCAGTTCTTC	CASSPRRTYNEQFF
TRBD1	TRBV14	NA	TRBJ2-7	TGTGCCAGCAGCGAGACAGGGTGGTACGAGCAGTACTTC	CASSETGWYEQYF
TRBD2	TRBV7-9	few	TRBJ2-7	TGTGCCAGCAGCTTAGGTAGCGGGGGTGACTACGAGCAGTACTTC	CASSLGSGGDYEQYF